Following are 24 T cell receptor beta chains from one sample sequenced in a study of T cell changes during pregnancy in multiple sclerosis. TCRdb's copy holds only in-frame clones and misses some; the assay was immunoSEQ multiplex PCR. The table shows approximately 40,000 clones, with about nine tenths occurring only once. The sample in question was CD4+ T cells from peripheral blood mononuclear cells, obtained in the second trimester of pregnancy. The receptors shown here come from a female donor with multiple sclerosis, enrolled in a pregnancy study.

The chain joins TRBV27 to TRBJ1-4, with D possibly matching TRBD1 (6 bases). Germline V gene data show CDR1 as MNHEY and CDR2 as SMNVEV (reference sequence). This CDR3 contains 14 residues. Trimming took 5 bases from V and 6 from J, leaving 13 bases between them. The CDR3 bases are TGTGCCAGCAGTCCAGGGGTTAGGCATGAAAAACTGTTTTTT. Translation: CASSPGVRHEKLFF.

The chain uses TRBV10-1 and TRBJ2-1; D is perhaps TRBD2 (6 bases). The CDR3 consists of 14 residues. Trimming removed 5 bases at V and 4 bases at J, with 12 bases between. CDR1 and CDR2 (germline): WNHNN, SYGVQD (reference sequence). This CDR3 reads CASSPRDSYNEQFF. CDR3 sequence (DNA): TGCGCCAGCAGTCCGAGGGACTCTTACAATGAGCAGTTCTTC.

The V and J genes are TRBV30 and TRBJ2-2; TRBD2 aligns across 9 bases. CDR1 and CDR2 from the germline V gene are GTSNPN and SVGIG (reference sequence). Trimming took 2 bases from V and 3 from J; bases not matched to a gene: 7. The CDR3 sequence is 16 residues long. The CDR3 loop reads CAWSPLAGRDTGELFF. The CDR3 nucleotides are TGTGCCTGGAGTCCGCTAGCGGGACGAGACACCGGGGAGCTGTTTTTT.

On this clone itself: Other DNA sequences in this specimen translate into the identical CDR3. This chain uses TRBV9 with TRBJ2-3; 8 bases map to TRBD2. From germline, CDR1 is SGDLS and CDR2 YYNGEE. Trimming at V came to 0 bases and at J to 0 bases, leaving 3 bases not matched to a gene. This CDR3 is 16 amino acids long. The CDR3 nucleotides read TGTGCCAGCAGCGTAGGGTCTAGCGGGAGCACAGATACGCAGTATTTT. The encoded protein is CASSVGSSGSTDTQYF.

The V gene is TRBV6-5, the J gene TRBJ2-7, with TRBD2 matching over 9 bases. Germline lookup yields CDR1 MNHEY and CDR2 SVGAGI. The trim removed 11 bases at V and 2 bases at J, leaving 10 bases unmatched. The CDR3 extends over 14 amino acids. The CDR3 loop reads CASRRVAGAYEQYF. CDR3 nucleotides: TGTGCCTCCCGCCGGGTAGCGGGAGCCTACGAGCAGTACTTC.

This sequence joins TRBV9 and TRBJ1-1; D not resolved. The V end lost 3 bases, the J end lost 8 bases, and 14 bases lay between the germline ends. This CDR3 has 13 residues. The V gene's germline CDR1 is SGDLS and CDR2 YYNGEE. The CDR3 DNA is TGTGCCAGCAGCGCCCTCCGGGGTGGCGAAGCTTTCTTT. Translating it yields CASSALRGGEAFF.

V is TRBV28 and J is TRBJ2-1; 7 bases match TRBD2. Trimming cost V 2 bases and J 2 bases; bases outside gene matches: 3. Per the germline V gene, CDR1 is MDHEN and CDR2 is SYDVKM. The CDR3 runs 15 residues. DNA of the CDR3: TGTGCCAGCAGTTTAGCGGGGGTTCCCTACAATGAGCAGTTCTTC. Translating it yields CASSLAGVPYNEQFF.

This chain links TRBV19 with TRBJ1-3, with D tentatively TRBD1 (5 bases). Trimming shortened V by 6 bases and J by 0 bases, and 9 bases separated the two germline ends. This CDR3 comprises 14 residues. Per the germline V gene, CDR1 is LNHDA and CDR2 is SQIVND (reference sequence). The CDR3: CASRRGLSGNTIYF. The CDR3 nucleotides are TGTGCCAGTAGGAGGGGACTCTCTGGAAACACCATATATTTT.

This rearrangement joins TRBV5-4 to TRBJ2-1; D is possibly TRBD2 (7 bases). The CDR3 is 17 residues long. CDR1 is SGHNT, CDR2 YYREEE, per germline (reference sequence). V dropped 1 base and J dropped 5 bases, with 19 bases sitting between them. The CDR3 here is CASSLYRGGGAHNEQFF. The DNA of the CDR3 is TGTGCCAGCAGCTTGTACAGAGGGGGGGGTGCACACAATGAGCAGTTCTTC.

This chain uses TRBV19 with TRBJ2-7, with D perhaps TRBD2 (6 bases). The CDR3 sequence is 15 residues long. Germline assignment: CDR1 LNHDA and CDR2 SQIVND (reference sequence). V lost 4 bases, J lost 3 bases, and 16 bases lay in between. The CDR3 DNA is TGTGCCAGTAGTAAACCCGGGACTGGGATCTACGAGCAGTACTTC. Residues: CASSKPGTGIYEQYF.

The V and J genes are TRBV5-1 and TRBJ1-1; TRBD1 is a possible D gene (5 bases). This CDR3 is 15 amino acids long. Germline V lookup: CDR1 SGHRS, CDR2 YFSETQ. Trimming cost V 6 bases and J 2 bases, with 17 bases left between them. Here the CDR3 DNA reads TGCGCCAGCACCCCCCTGGGGGGTGGAAACACTGAAGCTTTCTTT. It specifies CASTPLGGGNTEAFF.

The chain combines TRBV4-3 with TRBJ2-3, with D possibly matching TRBD1 (5 bases). There are 17 residues in the CDR3. Germline V lookup: CDR1 LGHNA, CDR2 YSLEER. Trimming took off 2 bases at V and 0 bases at J, with 15 bases between the two ends. The CDR3 DNA is TGCGCCAGCAGCCAATCCGCGTTGGGGCGGAGCACAGATACGCAGTATTTT. Translation gives CASSQSALGRSTDTQYF.

This clone appeared a few times. J is TRBJ2-6 and V is TRBV4-2, with 7 bases identical to TRBD1. V dropped 5 bases and J dropped 2; count of bases not matched to a gene: 6. Germline CDR1 LGHNA, CDR2 YNFKEQ. This CDR3 spans 16 amino acids. The chain's CDR3 is CASSVQGQTGANVLTF. CDR3 coding DNA: TGTGCCAGCAGCGTACAGGGACAGACTGGGGCCAACGTCCTGACTTTC.

The V and J genes are TRBV5-4 and TRBJ1-2; 9 bases are a match to TRBD1. The CDR3 is made up of 16 amino acids. V lost 2 bases to trimming and J lost 5 bases; unmatched junction nucleotides: 10. Germline values: CDR1 SGHNT, CDR2 YYREEE (reference sequence). The CDR3 DNA sequence: TGTGCCAGCAGCTTAGGGGCGGGGACAGGGATATATGGCTACACCTTC. Amino acid sequence: CASSLGAGTGIYGYTF. The variable domain in full, completed from reference TRBV5-4 and TRBJ1-2, reads ETGVTQSPTHLIKTRGQQVTLRCSSQSGHNTVSWYQQALGQGPQFIFQYYREEENGRGNFPPRFSGLQFPNYSSELNVNALELDDSALYLCASSLGAGTGIYGYTFGSGTRLTVV.

The V call is TRBV7-9, the J call TRBJ2-7; D is perhaps TRBD2 (6 bases). Germline CDR1 reads SEHNR; CDR2 reads FQNEAQ (reference sequence). This CDR3 is built from 14 residues. V gave up 6 bases and J gave up 7 bases, with 19 bases separating them. DNA for the CDR3: TGTGCCAGCAGGGGTTTGAGGGAGGACGGAGAGCAGTACTTC. This encodes CASRGLREDGEQYF.

The chain is built from TRBV21-1 and TRBJ1-5. TRBV21-1 represents a pseudogene. The CDR3 extends over 15 amino acids. DNA of the CDR3: TGTGCCAGCAGCGCCCGCGGGGACAGCAATCAGCCCCAGCATTTT. It is translated as CASSARGDSNQPQHF.

The CDR3: CAWKFGQLTGELFF. The CDR3 coding sequence is TGTGCCTGGAAGTTTGGACAGCTCACCGGGGAGCTGTTTTTT. The V gene is TRBV30, the J gene TRBJ2-2, with D possibly being TRBD1 (6 bases). The V gene's germline CDR1 is GTSNPN and CDR2 SVGIG (reference sequence). The CDR3 totals 14 residues. Trimming left V 4 bases short and J 4 bases short, with 13 bases between.

The CDR3 sequence is CASSNVDSTEAFF. The CDR3, as DNA: TGTGCCAGCAGTAACGTGGACAGTACTGAAGCTTTCTTT. The chain recombines TRBV28 with TRBJ1-1; D may be TRBD1 (6 bases). The CDR3 length is 13 residues. V lost 5 bases and J lost 5, with 12 bases in between. Germline lookup yields CDR1 MDHEN and CDR2 SYDVKM.

This chain joins TRBV15 and TRBJ2-5; D unclear. Trimming removed 2 bases at V and 2 bases at J, with 3 bases between. Germline V gene lookup returns CDR1 LNHNV and CDR2 YYDKDF (reference sequence). The CDR3 runs 12 residues. CDR3 DNA sequence: TGTGCCACCAGCAGACAACAAGAGACCCAGTACTTC. Translating gives CATSRQQETQYF.

The genes are TRBV19 and TRBJ2-1; 10 nucleotides line up with TRBD2. This CDR3 contains 14 residues. After removal of 5 bases from V and 5 bases from J, the junction contained 3 bases not matched to a gene. Germline CDR1 and CDR2: LNHDA and SQIVND (reference sequence). The DNA for the CDR3 is TGTGCCAGTAGTCCACTAGCGGGAAACAATGAGCAGTTCTTC. Translating gives CASSPLAGNNEQFF.

The chain is built from TRBV5-1 and TRBJ2-1; 10 nucleotides align to TRBD1. Germline assignment: CDR1 SGHRS and CDR2 YFSETQ. V was clipped by 1 base and J by 4 bases; unmatched bases: 2. The CDR3 loop spans 15 amino acids. CDR3 nucleotide sequence: TGCGCCAGCAGCTTGCGACAGGGGGCATACAATGAGCAGTTCTTC. Translation gives CASSLRQGAYNEQFF.

This clone appeared once. The chain has TRBV6-1 and TRBJ2-3; TRBD1 agrees at 7 bases. The CDR3 loop spans 16 amino acids. Trimming took 3 bases from V and 4 from J; bases not matched to a gene: 10. CDR1 is MNHNS, CDR2 SASEGT, per germline. CDR3: CASSETPGGNADTQYF. The CDR3 DNA reads as TGTGCCAGCAGTGAGACTCCAGGGGGTAACGCAGATACGCAGTATTTT.

The V call is TRBV5-1, the J call TRBJ2-1; D perhaps matches TRBD1 (6 bases). The CDR3 has 15 residues. CDR1 and CDR2 (germline): SGHRS, YFSETQ. The V end lost 0 bases, the J end lost 2 bases, and 9 bases lay between the germline ends. The CDR3 DNA reads as TGCGCCAGCAGCTTGGGGGACACTACCTACAATGAGCAGTTCTTC. It translates to CASSLGDTTYNEQFF.

This rearrangement joins TRBV20-1 to TRBJ2-1, with D uncertain. The CDR3 covers 10 residues. V was cut by 6 bases and J by 10 bases, with 10 bases left in between. In germline, CDR1 is DFQATT, CDR2 SNEGSKA (reference sequence). In nucleotides, the CDR3 is TGCAGTGCCACGGGTCGGGAGCAGTTCTTC. It is translated as CSATGREQFF.